This T cell receptor beta chain derives from a study of molecular identifiers for immune sequencing clone quantification. This clonotype came up many times. What it recognizes is unknown. Study-level points and caveats: Among some 1.1 million naive cells, spiked Jurkat TCR RNA from a single cell was reportedly detectable.

The ends were cut back, 11 bases at V and 1 base at J, with 10 bases in the middle. The germline V gene has CDR1 ENHRY and CDR2 SYGVKD. The CDR3 sequence is 12 residues long. From the PCR reads, TCRdb called clonotypes with MiXCR, one entry per CDR3 protein. This table holds under 600,000 distinct CDR3 sequences, 20% to 25% found once. The chain employs TRBV10-3 and TRBJ2-3; perhaps D is TRBD1 or TRBD2 (6 bases each). Material: naive CD8+ T cells from blood, with Jurkat cell RNA spiked in. Subset given: FACS-sorted CD8+CD4-CCR7+CD45RA+ naive T cells. This sequence originates from a human donor in good health. Some libraries in this study had Jurkat cell RNA spiked in. The CDR3 nucleotides are TGTGCCGGGGGCGGGGGCACAGATACGCAGTATTTT. Its translation: CAGGGGTDTQYF.